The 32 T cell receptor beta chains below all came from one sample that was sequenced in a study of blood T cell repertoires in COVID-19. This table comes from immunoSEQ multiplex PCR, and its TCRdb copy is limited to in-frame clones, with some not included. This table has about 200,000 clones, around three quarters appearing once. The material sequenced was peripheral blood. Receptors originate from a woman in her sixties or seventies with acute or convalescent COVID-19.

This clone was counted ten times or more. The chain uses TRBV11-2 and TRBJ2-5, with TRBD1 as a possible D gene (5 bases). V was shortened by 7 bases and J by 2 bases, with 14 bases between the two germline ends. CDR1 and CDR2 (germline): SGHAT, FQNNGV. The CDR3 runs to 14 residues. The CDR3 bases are TGTGCCAGCACCAAGGGGATCCCACAAGAGACCCAGTACTTC. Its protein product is CASTKGIPQETQYF.

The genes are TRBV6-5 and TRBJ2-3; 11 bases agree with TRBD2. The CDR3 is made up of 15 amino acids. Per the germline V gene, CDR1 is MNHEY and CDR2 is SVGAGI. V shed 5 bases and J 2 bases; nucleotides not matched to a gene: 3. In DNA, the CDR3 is TGTGCCAGCAGTCGACTAGCGGGGTTCACAGATACGCAGTATTTT. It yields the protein CASSRLAGFTDTQYF.

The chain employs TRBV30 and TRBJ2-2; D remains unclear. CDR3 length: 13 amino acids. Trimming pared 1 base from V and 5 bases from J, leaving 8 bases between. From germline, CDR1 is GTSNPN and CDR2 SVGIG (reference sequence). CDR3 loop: CAWSDTPTGELFF. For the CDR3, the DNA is TGTGCCTGGAGTGATACACCTACCGGGGAGCTGTTTTTT.

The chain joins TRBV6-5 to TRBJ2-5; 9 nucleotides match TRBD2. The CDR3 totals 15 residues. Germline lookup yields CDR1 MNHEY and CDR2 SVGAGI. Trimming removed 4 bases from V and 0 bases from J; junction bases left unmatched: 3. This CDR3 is CASSSTSGYQETQYF. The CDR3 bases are TGTGCCAGCAGTTCGACTAGCGGTTACCAAGAGACCCAGTACTTC.

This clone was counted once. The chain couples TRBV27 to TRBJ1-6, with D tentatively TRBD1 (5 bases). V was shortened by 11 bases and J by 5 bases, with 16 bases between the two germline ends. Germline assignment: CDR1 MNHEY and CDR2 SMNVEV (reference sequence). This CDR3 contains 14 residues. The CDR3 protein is CASSIGQHNSPLHF. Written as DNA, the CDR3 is TGTGCCTCCAGCATAGGACAACATAATTCACCCCTCCACTTT.

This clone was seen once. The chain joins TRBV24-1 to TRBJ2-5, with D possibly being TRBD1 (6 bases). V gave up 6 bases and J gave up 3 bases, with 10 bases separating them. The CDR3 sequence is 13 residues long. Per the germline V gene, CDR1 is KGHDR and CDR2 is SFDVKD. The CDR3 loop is CATSTRQEETQYF. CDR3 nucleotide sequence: TGTGCCACCAGTACGCGACAGGAAGAGACCCAGTACTTC.

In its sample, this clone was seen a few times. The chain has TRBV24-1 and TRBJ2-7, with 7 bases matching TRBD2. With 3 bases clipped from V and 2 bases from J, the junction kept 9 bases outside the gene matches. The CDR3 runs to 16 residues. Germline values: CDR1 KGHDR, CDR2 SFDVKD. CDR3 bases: TGTGCCACCAGTGATGGTGGCGGGAGTCGCGCCTACGAGCAGTACTTC. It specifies CATSDGGGSRAYEQYF.

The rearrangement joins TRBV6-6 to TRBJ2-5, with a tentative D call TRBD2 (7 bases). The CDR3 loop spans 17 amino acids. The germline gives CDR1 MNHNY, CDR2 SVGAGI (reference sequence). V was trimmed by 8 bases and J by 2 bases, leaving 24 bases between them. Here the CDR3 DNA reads TGTGCCAGCGGTCGCGTCTCAAGGGGGGGCCGACAAGAGACCCAGTACTTC. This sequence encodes CASGRVSRGGRQETQYF.

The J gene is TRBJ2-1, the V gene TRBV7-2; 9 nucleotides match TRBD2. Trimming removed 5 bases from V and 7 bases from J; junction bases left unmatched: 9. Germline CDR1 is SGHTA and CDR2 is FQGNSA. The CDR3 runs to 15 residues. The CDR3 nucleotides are TGTGCCAGCAGCGGTTTAGGGACTAGCTGGAATGAGCAGTTCTTC. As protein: CASSGLGTSWNEQFF.

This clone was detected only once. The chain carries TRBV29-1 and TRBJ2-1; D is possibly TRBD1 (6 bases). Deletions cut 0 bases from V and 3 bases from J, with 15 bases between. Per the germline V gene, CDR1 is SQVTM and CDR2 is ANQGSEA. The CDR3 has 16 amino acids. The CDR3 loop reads CSVEDPRRGIYNEQFF. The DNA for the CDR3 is TGCAGCGTTGAAGATCCCCGCAGGGGAATCTACAATGAGCAGTTCTTC.

The DNA of the CDR3 is TGTGCCACACGGGACAGGGGTTCCTTTGAGCAGTTCTTC. This translates into CATRDRGSFEQFF. The J gene is TRBJ2-1, the V gene TRBV19; 10 nucleotides align to TRBD1. Looked up from germline, CDR1 is LNHDA and CDR2 is SQIVND (reference sequence). This CDR3 region has 13 residues. With 10 bases clipped from V and 9 bases from J, the junction kept 9 bases outside the gene matches. Drawing the rest from reference TRBV19 and TRBJ2-1, the complete variable domain is DGGITQSPKYLFRKEGQNVTLSCEQNLNHDAMYWYRQDPGQGLRLIYYSQIVNDFQKGDIAEGYSVSREKKESFPLTVTSAQKNPTAFYLCATRDRGSFEQFFGPGTRLTVL.

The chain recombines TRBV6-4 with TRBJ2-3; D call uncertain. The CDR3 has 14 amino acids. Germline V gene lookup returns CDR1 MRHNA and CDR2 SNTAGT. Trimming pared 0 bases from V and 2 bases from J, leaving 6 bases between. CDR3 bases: TGTGCCAGCAGTGACTCGTCTACCACAGATACGCAGTATTTT. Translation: CASSDSSTTDTQYF.

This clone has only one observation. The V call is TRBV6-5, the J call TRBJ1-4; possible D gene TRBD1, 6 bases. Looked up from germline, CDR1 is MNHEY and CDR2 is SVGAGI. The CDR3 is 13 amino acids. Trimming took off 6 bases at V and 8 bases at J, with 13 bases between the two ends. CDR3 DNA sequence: TGTGCCAGCAGGACCCGGGACACCGAAAAACTGTTTTTT. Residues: CASRTRDTEKLFF.

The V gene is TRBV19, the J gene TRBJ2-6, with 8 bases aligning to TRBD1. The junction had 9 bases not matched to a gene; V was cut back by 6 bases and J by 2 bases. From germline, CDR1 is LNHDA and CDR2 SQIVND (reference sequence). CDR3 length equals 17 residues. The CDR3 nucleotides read TGTGCCAGTAGAAACTTACAGGGGGACGCTGGGGCCAACGTCCTGACTTTC. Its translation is CASRNLQGDAGANVLTF. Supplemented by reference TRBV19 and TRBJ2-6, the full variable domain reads DGGITQSPKYLFRKEGQNVTLSCEQNLNHDAMYWYRQDPGQGLRLIYYSQIVNDFQKGDIAEGYSVSREKKESFPLTVTSAQKNPTAFYLCASRNLQGDAGANVLTFGAGSRLTVL.

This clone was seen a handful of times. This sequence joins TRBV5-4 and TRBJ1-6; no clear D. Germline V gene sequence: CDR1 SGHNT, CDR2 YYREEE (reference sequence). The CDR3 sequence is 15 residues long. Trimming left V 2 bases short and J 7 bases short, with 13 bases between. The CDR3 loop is CASSFWAGHNSPLHF. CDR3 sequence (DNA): TGTGCCAGCAGCTTTTGGGCTGGTCACAATTCACCCCTCCACTTT.

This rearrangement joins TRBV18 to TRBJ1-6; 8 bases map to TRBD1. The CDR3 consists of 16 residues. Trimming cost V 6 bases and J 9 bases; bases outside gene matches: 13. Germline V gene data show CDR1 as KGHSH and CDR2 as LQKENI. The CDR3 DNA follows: TGTGCCAGCTCCCTTACAGGGGGGGCAGGTGCTTCACCCCTCCACTTT. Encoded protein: CASSLTGGAGASPLHF.

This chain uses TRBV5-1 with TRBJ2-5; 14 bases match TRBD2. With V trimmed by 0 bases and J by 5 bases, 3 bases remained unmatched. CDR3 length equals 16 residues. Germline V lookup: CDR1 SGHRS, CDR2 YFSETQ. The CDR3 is CASSLGLAGGLETQYF. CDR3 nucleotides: TGCGCCAGCAGCTTGGGACTAGCGGGGGGGTTGGAGACCCAGTACTTC.

Here the CDR3 DNA reads TGTGCCTGGAGGAAAGGGGCAGATCTGGGCGGGGAGCTGTTTTTT. This gives the protein CAWRKGADLGGELFF. The rearrangement uses TRBV30 and TRBJ2-2; a possible D gene is TRBD1 (5 bases). Between the trimmed V and J ends, which lost 3 bases and 7 bases, there was a span of 18 bases. Germline CDR1 GTSNPN, CDR2 SVGIG (reference sequence). This CDR3 comprises 15 residues.

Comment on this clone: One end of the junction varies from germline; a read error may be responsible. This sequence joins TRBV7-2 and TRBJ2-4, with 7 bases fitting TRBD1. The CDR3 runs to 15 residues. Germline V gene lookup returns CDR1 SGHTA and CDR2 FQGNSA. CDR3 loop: CASSSTGTARNIQYF. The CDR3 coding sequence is TGTGCCAGCAGCTCTACCGGGACAGCCAGAAACATTCAGTACTTC.

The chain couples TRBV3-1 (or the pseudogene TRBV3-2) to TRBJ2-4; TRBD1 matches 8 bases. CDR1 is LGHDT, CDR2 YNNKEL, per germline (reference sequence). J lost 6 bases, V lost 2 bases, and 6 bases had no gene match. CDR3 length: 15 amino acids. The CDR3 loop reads CASSQIQGGGNIQYF. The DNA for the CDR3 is TGTGCCAGCAGCCAAATACAGGGGGGAGGAAACATTCAGTACTTC.

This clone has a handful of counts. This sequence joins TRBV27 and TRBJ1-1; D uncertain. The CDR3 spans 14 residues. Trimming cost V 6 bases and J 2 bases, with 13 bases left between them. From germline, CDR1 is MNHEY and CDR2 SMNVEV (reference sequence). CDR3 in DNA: TGTGCCAGCAGCCAGGCCCCCCTAAACACTGAAGCTTTCTTT. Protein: CASSQAPLNTEAFF.

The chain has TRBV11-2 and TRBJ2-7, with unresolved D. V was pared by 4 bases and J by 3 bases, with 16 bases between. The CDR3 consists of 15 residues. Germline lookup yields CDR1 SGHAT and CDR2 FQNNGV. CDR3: CASSSLREKLYEQYF. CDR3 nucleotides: TGTGCCAGCAGCTCCTTGAGAGAGAAACTCTACGAGCAGTACTTC.

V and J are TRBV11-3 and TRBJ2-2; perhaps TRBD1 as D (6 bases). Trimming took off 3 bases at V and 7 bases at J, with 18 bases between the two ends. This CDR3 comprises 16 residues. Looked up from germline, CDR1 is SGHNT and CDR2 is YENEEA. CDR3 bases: TGTGCCAGCAGCTTGGGGGCTCCAGTGGGCGGCGGGGAGCTGTTTTTT. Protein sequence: CASSLGAPVGGGELFF. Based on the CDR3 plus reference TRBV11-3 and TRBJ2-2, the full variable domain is EAGVVQSPRYKIIEKKQPVAFWCNPISGHNTLYWYLQNLGQGPELLIRYENEEAVDDSQLPKDRFSAERLKGVDSTLKIQPAELGDSAVYLCASSLGAPVGGGELFFGEGSRLTVL.

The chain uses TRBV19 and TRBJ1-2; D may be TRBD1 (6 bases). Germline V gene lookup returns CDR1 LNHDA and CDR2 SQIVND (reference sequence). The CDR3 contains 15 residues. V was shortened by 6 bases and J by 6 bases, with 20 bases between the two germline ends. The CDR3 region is CASRGPGGADDGYTF. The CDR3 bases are TGTGCCAGTAGAGGTCCGGGGGGCGCCGACGATGGCTACACCTTC.

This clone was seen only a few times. The CDR3 DNA reads TGTGCCTGGACTACGCCCGGACAGGGTTTGGGGGAAGCTTTCTTT. It specifies CAWTTPGQGLGEAFF. The chain is built from TRBV30 and TRBJ1-1, with TRBD1 matching 8 bases. The CDR3 runs 15 residues. Germline CDR1 reads GTSNPN; CDR2 reads SVGIG (reference sequence). The ends lost 4 bases at V and 8 bases at J; junction bases unmatched: 15.

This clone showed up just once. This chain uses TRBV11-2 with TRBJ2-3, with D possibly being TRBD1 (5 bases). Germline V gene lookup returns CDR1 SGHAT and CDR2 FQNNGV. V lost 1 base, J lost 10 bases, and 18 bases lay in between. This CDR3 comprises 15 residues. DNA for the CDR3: TGTGCCAGCAGCTTAGTCTTCGTTAGGGGTGATCCGCAGTATTTT. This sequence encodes CASSLVFVRGDPQYF.

As DNA, the CDR3 is TGTGCCAGCAGCCCCCTCCCAGCGGGGGGGAGCTCCTACGAGCAGTACTTC. Translated, it gives CASSPLPAGGSSYEQYF. The chain is built from TRBV7-9 and TRBJ2-7, with TRBD2 matching 10 bases. The CDR3 is made up of 17 amino acids. Germline trimming cut 5 bases from V and 0 bases from J; bases unmatched to any gene: 10. Germline V gene data show CDR1 as SEHNR and CDR2 as FQNEAQ (reference sequence).

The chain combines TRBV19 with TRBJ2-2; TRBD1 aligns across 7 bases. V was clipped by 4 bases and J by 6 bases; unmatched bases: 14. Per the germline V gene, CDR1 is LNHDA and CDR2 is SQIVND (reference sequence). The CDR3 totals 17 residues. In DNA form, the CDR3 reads TGTGCCAGTAGTACCTGGAGGACAGGTTGGCGCTCCGGGGAGCTGTTTTTT. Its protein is CASSTWRTGWRSGELFF.

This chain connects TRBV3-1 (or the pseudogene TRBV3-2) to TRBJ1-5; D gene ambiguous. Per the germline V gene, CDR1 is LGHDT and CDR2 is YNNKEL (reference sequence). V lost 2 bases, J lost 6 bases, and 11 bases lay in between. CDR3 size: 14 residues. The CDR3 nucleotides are TGTGCCAGCAGCCAATTGGGGAGCGGTCAGCCCCAGCATTTT. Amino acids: CASSQLGSGQPQHF.

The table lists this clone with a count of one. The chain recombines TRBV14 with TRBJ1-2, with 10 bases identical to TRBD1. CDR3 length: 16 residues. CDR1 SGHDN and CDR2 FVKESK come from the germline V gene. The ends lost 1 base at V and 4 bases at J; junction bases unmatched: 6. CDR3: CASSQGGQGKTYGYTF. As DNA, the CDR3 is TGTGCCAGCAGCCAAGGGGGACAGGGGAAGACCTATGGCTACACCTTC.

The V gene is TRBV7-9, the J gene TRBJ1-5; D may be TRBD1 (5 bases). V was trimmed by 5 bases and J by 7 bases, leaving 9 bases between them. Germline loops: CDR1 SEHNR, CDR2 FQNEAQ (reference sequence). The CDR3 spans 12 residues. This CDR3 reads CASSRDWQPQHF. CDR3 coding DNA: TGTGCCAGCAGCCGGGACTGGCAGCCCCAGCATTTT.

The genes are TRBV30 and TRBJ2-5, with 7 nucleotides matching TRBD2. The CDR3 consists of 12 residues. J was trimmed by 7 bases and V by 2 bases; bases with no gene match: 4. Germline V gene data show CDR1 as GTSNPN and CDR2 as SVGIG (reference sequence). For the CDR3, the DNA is TGTGCCTGGAGTTCGACTAGCAGGACCCAGTACTTC. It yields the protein CAWSSTSRTQYF.